The source of this T cell receptor (beta chain) is a study of Ad26.COV2.S vaccination and SARS-CoV-2 variants. Germline CDR1 SNHLY, CDR2 FYNNEI. The CDR3 contains 15 residues. V was clipped by 6 bases and J by 1 base, with 13 bases between them. Method: immunoSEQ multiplex PCR; TCRdb's copy keeps in-frame clones and lacks some. The profile shows 350,000 to 450,000 clones, about 91% of them singletons. In regard to this clone: Its antigen is undetermined.

Study observations and caveats: Non-spike TCR breadth was similar in vaccine and placebo recipients. It is possible that the TCR breadth and depth analyses underestimated the total T cell responses. Substantial breadth in spike-specific CD8+ and CD4+ T cell responses was reportedly seen after vaccination.

The source is a human donor who had recovered from COVID-19. Here the sequenced sample was peripheral blood, taken after recovery from COVID-19. The chain recombines TRBV2 with TRBJ1-5, with D possibly matching TRBD1 (5 bases). CDR3 nucleotide sequence: TGTGCCAGCAGGGGAGGCAGGGTCAGCAATCAGCCCCAGCATTTT. This codes for CASRGGRVSNQPQHF.